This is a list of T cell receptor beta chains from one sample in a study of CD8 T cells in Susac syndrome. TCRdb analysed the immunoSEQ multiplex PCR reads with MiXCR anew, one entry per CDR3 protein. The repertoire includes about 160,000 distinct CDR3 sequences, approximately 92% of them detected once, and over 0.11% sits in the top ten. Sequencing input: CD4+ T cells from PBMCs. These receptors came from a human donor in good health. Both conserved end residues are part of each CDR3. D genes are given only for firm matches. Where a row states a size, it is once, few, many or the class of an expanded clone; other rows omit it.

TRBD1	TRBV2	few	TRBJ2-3	CASSPDRGDTQYF	TGTGCCAGCAGTCCAGACAGGGGAGATACGCAGTATTTT
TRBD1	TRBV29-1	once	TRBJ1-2	CSDHDGTETPPTYGYTF	TGCAGCGACCACGACGGGACAGAGACTCCCCCGACCTATGGCTACACCTTC
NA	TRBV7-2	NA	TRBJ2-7	CASSLDPSYEQYF	TGTGCCAGCAGCTTAGATCCTTCCTACGAGCAGTACTTC
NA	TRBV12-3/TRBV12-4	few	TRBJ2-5	CASSLGHQETQYF	TGTGCCAGCAGTTTAGGGCACCAAGAGACCCAGTACTTC
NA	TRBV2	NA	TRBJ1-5	CASRTTAYGNQPQHF	TGTGCCAGCAGGACAACCGCTTATGGCAATCAGCCCCAGCATTTT
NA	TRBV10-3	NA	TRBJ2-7	CAISESLTGQSSYEQYF	TGTGCCATCAGTGAGTCGTTAACCGGACAGAGCTCCTACGAGCAGTACTTC
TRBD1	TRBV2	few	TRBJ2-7	CASSTGTGFYEQYF	TGTGCCAGCAGTACCGGGACAGGGTTCTACGAGCAGTACTTC
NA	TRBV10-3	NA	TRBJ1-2	CAISEPSTAYTF	TGTGCCATCAGTGAGCCTTCGACAGCCTACACCTTC
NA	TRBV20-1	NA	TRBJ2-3	CSASRLARTDTQYF	TGCAGTGCTAGTAGGCTAGCGCGGACAGATACGCAGTATTTT
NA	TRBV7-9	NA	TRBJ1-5	CASRGGQGNQPQHF	TGTGCCAGCAGGGGGGGTCAGGGCAATCAGCCCCAGCATTTT
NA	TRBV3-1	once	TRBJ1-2	CASSQDSGSAVENYGYTF	TGTGCCAGCAGCCAAGATTCGGGTTCGGCAGTTGAGAACTATGGCTACACCTTC
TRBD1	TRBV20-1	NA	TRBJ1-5	CSAGTGVVNQPQHF	TGCAGTGCTGGGACAGGAGTCGTCAATCAGCCCCAGCATTTT
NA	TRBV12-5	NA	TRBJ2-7	CASALAVPYEQYF	TGTGCTAGTGCCCTGGCCGTGCCCTACGAGCAGTACTTC
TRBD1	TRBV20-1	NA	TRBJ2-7	CSATDRVGSYEQYF	TGCAGTGCAACGGACAGGGTGGGTTCCTACGAGCAGTACTTC
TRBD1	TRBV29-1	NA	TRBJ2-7	CSVLGGTGAPYEQYF	TGCAGCGTTCTTGGGGGGACAGGGGCCCCCTACGAGCAGTACTTC
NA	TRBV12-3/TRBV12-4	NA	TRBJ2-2	CASSFLATGELFF	TGTGCCAGCAGTTTTTTAGCCACCGGGGAGCTGTTTTTT
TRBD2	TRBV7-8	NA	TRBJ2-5	CASSPYRTGGETQYF	TGTGCCAGCAGCCCATACAGGACGGGGGGAGAGACCCAGTACTTC
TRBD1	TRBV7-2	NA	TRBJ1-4	CASSSRTGSNEKLFF	TGTGCCAGCAGCTCCAGGACAGGGAGCAATGAAAAACTGTTTTTT
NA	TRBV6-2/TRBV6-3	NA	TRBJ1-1	CASSYPSGGEAFF	TGTGCCAGCAGTTACCCCAGCGGGGGTGAAGCTTTCTTT
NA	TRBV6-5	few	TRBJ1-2	CASTSDSFYGYTF	TGTGCCAGCACTTCCGACAGTTTCTATGGCTACACCTTC
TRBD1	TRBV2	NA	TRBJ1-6	CASSFTGASSYNSPLHF	TGTGCCAGCAGCTTCACAGGGGCGAGCTCCTATAATTCACCCCTCCACTTT
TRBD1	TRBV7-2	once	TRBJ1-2	CASSSFSGQGPRGGYTF	TGTGCCAGCAGCTCGTTCTCGGGACAGGGGCCCCGGGGAGGCTACACCTTC
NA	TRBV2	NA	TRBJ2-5	CASSADSEGTQYF	TGTGCCAGCAGCGCGGACAGTGAGGGGACCCAGTACTTC
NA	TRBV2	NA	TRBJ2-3	CASRGSLSIDTQYF	TGTGCCAGCAGGGGTAGCCTTTCGATAGATACGCAGTATTTT
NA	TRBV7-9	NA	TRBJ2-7	CASSPLPDSYEQYF	TGTGCCAGCAGCCCCCTCCCTGACTCCTACGAGCAGTACTTC
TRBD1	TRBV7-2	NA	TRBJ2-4	CATGDRAGNIQYF	TGTGCCACAGGAGACAGGGCAGGAAACATTCAGTACTTC
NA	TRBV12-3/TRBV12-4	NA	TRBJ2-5	CASSLNRQETQYF	TGTGCCAGCAGTTTAAACCGCCAAGAGACCCAGTACTTC
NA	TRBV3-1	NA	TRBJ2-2	CASSQDHLRELFF	TGTGCCAGCAGCCAAGATCATCTCCGGGAGCTGTTTTTT
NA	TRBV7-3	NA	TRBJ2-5	CASSFGGSTQYF	TGTGCCAGCAGCTTTGGTGGGTCGACCCAGTACTTC
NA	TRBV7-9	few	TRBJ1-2	CASSLATTTYGYTF	TGTGCCAGCAGCTTAGCGACGACAACCTATGGCTACACCTTC
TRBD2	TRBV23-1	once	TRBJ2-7	CASSSGGYEQYF	TGCGCCAGCAGTTCGGGGGGCTACGAGCAGTACTTC
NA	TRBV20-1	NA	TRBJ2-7	CSAPIISAVITDEQYF	TGCAGTGCTCCAATCATTAGTGCGGTGATAACTGACGAGCAGTACTTC
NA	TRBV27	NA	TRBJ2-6	CASSTPGGGTGANVLTF	TGTGCCAGCAGCACCCCCGGTGGAGGGACTGGGGCCAACGTCCTGACTTTC
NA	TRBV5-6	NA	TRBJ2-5	CASSMGGAQETQYF	TGTGCCAGCAGCATGGGGGGGGCTCAAGAGACCCAGTACTTC
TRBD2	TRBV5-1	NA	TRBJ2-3	CASSLELRGSTDTQYF	TGCGCCAGCAGCTTGGAACTGCGGGGGAGCACAGATACGCAGTATTTT
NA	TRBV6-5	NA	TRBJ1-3	CASSKTFSGNTIYF	TGTGCCAGCAGTAAGACTTTCTCTGGAAACACCATATATTTT
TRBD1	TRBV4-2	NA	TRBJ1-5	CASSQDGAGGSNQPQHF	TGTGCCAGCAGCCAAGATGGGGCAGGGGGTAGCAATCAGCCCCAGCATTTT